This T cell receptor beta chain was profiled in a study of T-cell memory formation after mild COVID-19. Study-wide context: TCR clusters were mostly confined to one donor each. Study conclusions and caveats: Contracting CD4+ clones sat mainly in CM and EM; CD8+ in EMRA. Clones contracting day 15 to 85 were balanced CD4/CD8; later expanders leaned CD4+.

CDR3 size: 13 residues. The V end lost 4 bases, the J end lost 3 bases, and 9 bases lay between the germline ends. Per germline, CDR1 SEHNR and CDR2 FQNEAQ (reference sequence). Sample barcodes and UMIs were carried by the TCR alpha and TCR beta cDNA libraries that 5'RACE generated with constant-segment primers. TCRdb called the 5' RACE reads again in MiXCR, with one record for every CDR3 protein. The sample yields roughly 80,000 distinct CDR3 sequences, 25% seen once. Note on this clonotype: The antigen is undetermined.

The gene calls are TRBV7-9 and TRBJ2-5; D perhaps matches TRBD1 (6 bases). This clonotype originated in a man aged 18 to 29 who had mild COVID-19 (a few samples of this study predate the infection). Cell type and time point are not known. The material sequenced was PBMCs or a T cell subset sorted from them (not recorded which). Here the CDR3 DNA reads TGTGCCAGCAGCTCATCAGGGGAAGAGACCCAGTACTTC. Amino acids: CASSSSGEETQYF.